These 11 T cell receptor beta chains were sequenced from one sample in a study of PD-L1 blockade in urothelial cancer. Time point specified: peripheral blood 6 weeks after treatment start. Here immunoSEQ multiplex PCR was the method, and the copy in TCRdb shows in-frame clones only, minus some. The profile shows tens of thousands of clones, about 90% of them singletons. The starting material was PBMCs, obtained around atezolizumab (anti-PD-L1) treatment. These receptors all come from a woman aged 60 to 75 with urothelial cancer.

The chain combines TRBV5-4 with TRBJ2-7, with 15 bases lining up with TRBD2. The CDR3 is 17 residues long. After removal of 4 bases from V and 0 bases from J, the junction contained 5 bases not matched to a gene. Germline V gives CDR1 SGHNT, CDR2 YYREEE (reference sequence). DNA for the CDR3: TGTGCCAGCAGCCTGGGGACTAGCGGGAGGTACTCCTACGAGCAGTACTTC. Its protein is CASSLGTSGRYSYEQYF.

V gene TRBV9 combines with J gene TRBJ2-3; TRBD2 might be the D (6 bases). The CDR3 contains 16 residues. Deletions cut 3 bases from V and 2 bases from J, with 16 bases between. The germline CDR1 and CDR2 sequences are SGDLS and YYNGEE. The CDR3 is CASSALGRGDTDTQYF. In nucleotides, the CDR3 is TGTGCCAGCAGCGCGCTTGGGCGGGGCGACACAGATACGCAGTATTTT.

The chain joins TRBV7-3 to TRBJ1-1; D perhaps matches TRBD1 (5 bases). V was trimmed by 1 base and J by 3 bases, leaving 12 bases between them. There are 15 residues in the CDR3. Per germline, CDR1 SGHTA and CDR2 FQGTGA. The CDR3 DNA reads TGTGCCAGCAGCTTAATTGGGGCCATGGACACTGAAGCTTTCTTT. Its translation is CASSLIGAMDTEAFF.

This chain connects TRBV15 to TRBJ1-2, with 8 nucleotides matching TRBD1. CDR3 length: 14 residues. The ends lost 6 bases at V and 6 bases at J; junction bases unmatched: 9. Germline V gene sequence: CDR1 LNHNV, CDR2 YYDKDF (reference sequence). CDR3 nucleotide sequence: TGTGCCACCAGTGTGGACAGGGTTCTCGATGGCTACACCTTC. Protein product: CATSVDRVLDGYTF.

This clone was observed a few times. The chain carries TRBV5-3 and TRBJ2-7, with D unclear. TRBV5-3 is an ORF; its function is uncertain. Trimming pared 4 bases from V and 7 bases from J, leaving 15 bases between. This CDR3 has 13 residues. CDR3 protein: CARSLPPRWEQYF. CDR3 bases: TGTGCCAGAAGCCTCCCTCCGCGGTGGGAGCAGTACTTC.

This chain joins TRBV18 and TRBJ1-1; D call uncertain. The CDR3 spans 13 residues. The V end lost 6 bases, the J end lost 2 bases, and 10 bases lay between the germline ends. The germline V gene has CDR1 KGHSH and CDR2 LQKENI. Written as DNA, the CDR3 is TGTGCCAGCTCCATCCAGATCAACACTGAAGCTTTCTTT. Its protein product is CASSIQINTEAFF.

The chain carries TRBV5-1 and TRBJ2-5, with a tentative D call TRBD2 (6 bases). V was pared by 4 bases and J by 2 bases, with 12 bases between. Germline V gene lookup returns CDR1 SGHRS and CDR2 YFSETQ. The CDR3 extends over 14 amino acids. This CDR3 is CASSNSGNQETQYF. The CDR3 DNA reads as TGCGCCAGCAGCAATAGCGGAAATCAAGAGACCCAGTACTTC.

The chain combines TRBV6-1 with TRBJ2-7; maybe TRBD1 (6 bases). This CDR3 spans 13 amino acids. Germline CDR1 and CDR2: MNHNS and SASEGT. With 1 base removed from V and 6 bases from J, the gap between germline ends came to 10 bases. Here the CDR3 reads CASSEGNRVEQYF. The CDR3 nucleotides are TGTGCCAGCAGTGAAGGTAACAGGGTCGAGCAGTACTTC.

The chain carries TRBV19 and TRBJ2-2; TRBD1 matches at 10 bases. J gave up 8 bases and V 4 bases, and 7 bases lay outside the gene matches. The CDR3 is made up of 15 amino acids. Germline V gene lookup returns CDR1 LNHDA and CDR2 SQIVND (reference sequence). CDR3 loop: CASSRRQGAAGELFF. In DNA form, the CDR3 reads TGTGCCAGTAGTAGAAGACAGGGGGCGGCGGGGGAGCTGTTTTTT.

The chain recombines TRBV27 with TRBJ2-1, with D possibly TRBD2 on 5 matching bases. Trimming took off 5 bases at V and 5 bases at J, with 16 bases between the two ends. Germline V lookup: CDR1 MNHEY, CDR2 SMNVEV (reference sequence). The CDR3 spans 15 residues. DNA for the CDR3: TGTGCCAGCAGTCCCCGGACTGGAAGTAACAATGAGCAGTTCTTC. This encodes CASSPRTGSNNEQFF.

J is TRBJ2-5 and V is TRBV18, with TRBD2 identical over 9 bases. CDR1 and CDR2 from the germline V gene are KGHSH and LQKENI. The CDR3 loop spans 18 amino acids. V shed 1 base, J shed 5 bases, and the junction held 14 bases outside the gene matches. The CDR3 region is CASSPRAGGALGPETQYF. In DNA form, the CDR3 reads TGTGCCAGCTCACCACGGGCGGGAGGGGCCTTAGGACCTGAGACCCAGTACTTC.